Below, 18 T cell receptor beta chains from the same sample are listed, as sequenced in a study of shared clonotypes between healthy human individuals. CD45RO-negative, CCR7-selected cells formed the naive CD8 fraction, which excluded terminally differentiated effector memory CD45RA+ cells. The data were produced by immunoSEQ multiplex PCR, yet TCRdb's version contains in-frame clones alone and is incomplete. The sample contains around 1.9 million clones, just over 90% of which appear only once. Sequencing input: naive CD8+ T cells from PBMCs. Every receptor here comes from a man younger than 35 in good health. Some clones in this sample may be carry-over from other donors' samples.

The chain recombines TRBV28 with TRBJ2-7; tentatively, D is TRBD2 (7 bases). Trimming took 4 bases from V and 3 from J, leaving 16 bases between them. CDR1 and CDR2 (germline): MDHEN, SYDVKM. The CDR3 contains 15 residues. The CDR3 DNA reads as TGTGCCAGCAGTTCTGAGAGGGGGGGAAACTACGAGCAGTACTTC. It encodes CASSSERGGNYEQYF.

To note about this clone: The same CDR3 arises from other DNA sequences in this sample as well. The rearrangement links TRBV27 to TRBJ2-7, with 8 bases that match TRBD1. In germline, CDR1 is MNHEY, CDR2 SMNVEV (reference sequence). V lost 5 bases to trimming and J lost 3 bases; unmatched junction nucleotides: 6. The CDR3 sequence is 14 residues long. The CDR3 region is CASSPGTGLYEQYF. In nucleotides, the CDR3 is TGTGCCAGCAGTCCCGGGACAGGACTCTACGAGCAGTACTTC.

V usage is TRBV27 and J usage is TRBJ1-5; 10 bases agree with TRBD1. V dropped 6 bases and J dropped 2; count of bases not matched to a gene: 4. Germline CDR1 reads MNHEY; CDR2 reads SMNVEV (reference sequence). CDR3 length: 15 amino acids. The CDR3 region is CASRTGGYGNQPQHF. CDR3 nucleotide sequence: TGTGCCAGCAGGACAGGGGGCTATGGCAATCAGCCCCAGCATTTT.

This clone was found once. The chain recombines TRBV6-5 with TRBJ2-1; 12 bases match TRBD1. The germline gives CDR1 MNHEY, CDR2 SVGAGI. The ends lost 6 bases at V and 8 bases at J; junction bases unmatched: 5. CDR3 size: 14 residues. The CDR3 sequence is CASRGTGGLYEQFF. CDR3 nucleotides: TGTGCCAGCAGGGGGACAGGGGGCCTGTATGAGCAGTTCTTC.

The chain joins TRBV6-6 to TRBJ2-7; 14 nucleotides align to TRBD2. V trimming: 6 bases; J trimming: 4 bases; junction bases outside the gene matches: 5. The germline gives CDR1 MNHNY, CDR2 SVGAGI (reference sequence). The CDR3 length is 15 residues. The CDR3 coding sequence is TGTGCCAGCAGGGGACTAGCGGGAGAGAGGTACGAGCAGTACTTC. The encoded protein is CASRGLAGERYEQYF.

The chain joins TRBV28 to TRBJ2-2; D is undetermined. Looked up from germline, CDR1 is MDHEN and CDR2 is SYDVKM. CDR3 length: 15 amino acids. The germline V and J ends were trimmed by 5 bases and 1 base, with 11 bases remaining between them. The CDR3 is CASSGGERNTGELFF. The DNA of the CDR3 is TGTGCCAGCAGTGGTGGCGAAAGGAACACCGGGGAGCTGTTTTTT.

The CDR3 DNA follows: TGTGCCAGCAGTGAATCAACAGGGGTGGTCTACAATGAGCAGTTCTTC. Amino acids: CASSESTGVVYNEQFF. J is TRBJ2-1 and V is TRBV6-1; 7 positions match TRBD1. The CDR3 loop spans 16 amino acids. Germline loops: CDR1 MNHNS, CDR2 SASEGT. Losses at the gene ends were 2 bases for V and 3 bases for J; bases not matched to a gene: 7.

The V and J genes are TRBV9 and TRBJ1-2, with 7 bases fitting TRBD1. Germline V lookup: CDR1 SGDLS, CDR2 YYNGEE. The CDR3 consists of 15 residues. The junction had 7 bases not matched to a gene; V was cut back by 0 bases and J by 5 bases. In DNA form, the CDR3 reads TGTGCCAGCAGCGTAGTCGCAGGGGGACATTATGGCTACACCTTC. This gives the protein CASSVVAGGHYGYTF.

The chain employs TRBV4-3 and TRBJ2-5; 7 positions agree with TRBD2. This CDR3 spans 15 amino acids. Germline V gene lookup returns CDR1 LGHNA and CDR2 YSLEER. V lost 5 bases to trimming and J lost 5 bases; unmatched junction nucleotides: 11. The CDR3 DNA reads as TGCGCCAGCAGCTTGAGCGGGAACCTTTGGGAGACCCAGTACTTC. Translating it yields CASSLSGNLWETQYF.

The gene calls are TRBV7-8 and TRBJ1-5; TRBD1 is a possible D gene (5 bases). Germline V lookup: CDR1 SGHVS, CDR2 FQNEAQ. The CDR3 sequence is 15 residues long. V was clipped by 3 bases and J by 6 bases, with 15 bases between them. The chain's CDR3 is CASSLTAAGSQPQHF. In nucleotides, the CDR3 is TGTGCCAGCAGCTTGACGGCGGCAGGGTCTCAGCCCCAGCATTTT.

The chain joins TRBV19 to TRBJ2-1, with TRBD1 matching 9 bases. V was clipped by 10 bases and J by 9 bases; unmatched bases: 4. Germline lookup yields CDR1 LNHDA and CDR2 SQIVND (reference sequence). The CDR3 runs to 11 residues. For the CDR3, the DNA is TGTGCCATTGAGGACAGGGGTGAGCAGTTCTTC. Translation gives CAIEDRGEQFF.

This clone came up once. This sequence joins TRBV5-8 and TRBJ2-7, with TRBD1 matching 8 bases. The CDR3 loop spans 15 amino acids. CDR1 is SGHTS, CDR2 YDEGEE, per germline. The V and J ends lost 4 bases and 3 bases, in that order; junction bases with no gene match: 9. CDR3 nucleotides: TGTGCCAGCAGCAATCGGGACAGGAACTACTACGAGCAGTACTTC. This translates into CASSNRDRNYYEQYF.

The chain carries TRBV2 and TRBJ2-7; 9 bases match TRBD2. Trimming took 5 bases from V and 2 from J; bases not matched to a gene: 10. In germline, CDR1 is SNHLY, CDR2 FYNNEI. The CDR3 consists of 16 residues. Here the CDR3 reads CASSFPGGGGPYEQYF. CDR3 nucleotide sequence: TGTGCCAGCAGTTTCCCCGGCGGGGGGGGACCCTACGAGCAGTACTTC.

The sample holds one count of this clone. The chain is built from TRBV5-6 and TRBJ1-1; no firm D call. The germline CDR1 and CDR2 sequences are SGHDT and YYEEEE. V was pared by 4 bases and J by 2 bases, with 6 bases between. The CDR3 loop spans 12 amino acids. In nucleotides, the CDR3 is TGTGCCAGCAGCCTCTCAAACACTGAAGCTTTCTTT. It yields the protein CASSLSNTEAFF.

The CDR3 sequence is CASSNGSGRGYTF. The CDR3 nucleotides read TGTGCCAGTAGTAATGGATCCGGGCGCGGCTACACCTTC. V and J are TRBV19 and TRBJ1-2; unclear D gene. CDR1 LNHDA and CDR2 SQIVND come from the germline V gene (reference sequence). This CDR3 spans 13 amino acids. The V and J ends lost 4 bases and 8 bases respectively, with 14 bases between them.

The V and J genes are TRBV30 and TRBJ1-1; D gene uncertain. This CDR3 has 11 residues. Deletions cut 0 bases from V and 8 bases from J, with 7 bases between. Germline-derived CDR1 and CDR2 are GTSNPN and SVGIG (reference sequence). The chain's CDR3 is CAWSVVAEAFF. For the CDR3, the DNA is TGTGCCTGGAGTGTCGTGGCAGAAGCTTTCTTT.

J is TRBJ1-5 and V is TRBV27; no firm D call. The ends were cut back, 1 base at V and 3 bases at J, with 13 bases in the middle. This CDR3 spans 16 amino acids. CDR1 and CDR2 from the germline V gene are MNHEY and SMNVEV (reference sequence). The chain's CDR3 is CASSLFSSLYNQPQHF. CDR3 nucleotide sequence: TGTGCCAGCAGTTTATTCTCCAGCCTGTACAATCAGCCCCAGCATTTT.

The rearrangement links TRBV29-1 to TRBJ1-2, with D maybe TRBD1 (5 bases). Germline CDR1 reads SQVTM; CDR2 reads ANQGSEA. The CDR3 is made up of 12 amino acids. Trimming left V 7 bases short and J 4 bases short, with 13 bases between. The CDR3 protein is CSGGSDSYGYTF. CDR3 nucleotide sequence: TGCAGCGGGGGTTCTGACAGCTATGGCTACACCTTC. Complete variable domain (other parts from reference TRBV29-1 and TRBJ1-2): SAVISQKPSRDICQRGTSLTIQCQVDSQVTMMFWYRQQPGQSLTLIATANQGSEATYESGFVIDKFPISRPNLTFSTLTVSNMSPEDSSIYLCSGGSDSYGYTFGSGTRLTVV.